This T cell receptor (beta chain) was profiled in a study of blood T cells in healthy people across ages (dated by TCRdb to 2013 to 2016). Broadly, across the study: Template switching captured roughly one uniquely barcoded TCR beta cDNA molecule per two T cells in model experiments. To track age-related changes in TCR beta repertoire diversity, the study relied on deep sequencing normalized with unique cDNA molecular identifiers. The donors were split into four age groups: young (average roughly 15 years), middle-aged (around 40), aged (over 55) and long-lived (roughly 77). For two donors (one aged 18 to 30 and one aged 80 or older), the study analyzed two additional independent replicas of 1 million unique cDNA reads from the same blood draw. To avoid experimental bias, donors of different ages were randomly spread across the sequencing lanes.

Systemically healthy Caucasian individuals from Russia, 39 in total and aged about 6 to 100 years, were included as donors. Ten milliliters of peripheral blood were drawn from each donor into EDTA-treated Vacutainer tubes. Ficoll-Paque density-gradient centrifugation was used to isolate PBMCs, with at least 6 million per sample. Total RNA was extracted from PBMCs with Trizol reagent, with at least 5 micrograms obtained per sample. Naive CD45RAhigh/CD27high T cell percentages were measured by flow cytometry on a PBMC aliquot from every donor. What the work shows at the level of the full study, not this receptor alone: Donor CMV infection status was unknown, potentially confounding age-related changes in expanded clonotypes. A strong correlation was found between observed TCR beta diversity and the percentage of naive T cells measured by flow cytometry. As age increased, observed TCR beta diversity per million T cells dropped in a roughly linear way, and a significant reduction was already evident by age 40. Estimates of total diversity based on one million sequenced T cells were regarded as lower bounds and as underestimates. Since profiling was done on bulk unsorted PBMCs, naive and antigen-experienced compartments could not be conclusively compared. Compared with the aged group, more naive CD4+ T cells, fewer expanded clones and increased TCR diversity were shown by the long-lived group, suggesting age selection.

The library was produced with 5' RACE. Sequencing was carried out with an Illumina HiSeq 2500. A second PCR of roughly 7 to 11 cycles was performed with a sample-barcoded 5' primer and a J-beta primer mix. A template-switch 5' adaptor carrying 12 random nucleotides introduced a unique molecular identifier onto each TCR beta cDNA molecule. At least 2.5 million CDR3-containing paired-end reads were obtained from each sample. First-strand cDNA synthesis was performed from all RNA using the Mint cDNA synthesis kit, with priming by a TRBC-specific oligonucleotide. Following uracil-DNA glycosylase treatment, a first 18-cycle PCR with universal primers M1SS and BC2_uni_R was performed on all cDNA. The original pipeline was this. Each sample was normalized by randomly selecting 1 million high-quality reads, each carrying a distinct molecular identifier. Instead of being binned into consensus sequences, reads that shared molecular identifiers were thrown out. MiTCR, set to a Q25 quality threshold and the strictest error-elimination algorithm, was used for CDR3 identification, clonotype clustering and error correction. Lower-bound total TCR beta diversity was estimated with a nonparametric unseen species model using Euler transformation. TCRdb itself trimmed the public reads at Q25 with fastp, ran MiXCR and retained productive beta chains. Duplicate CDR3 protein sequences are folded into a single record with the most common DNA and genes. TCRdb, not the original authors, processed these V and J calls. Within this sample are some 1.4 million distinct CDR3 sequences, with approximately 40% of them counted one time only. The ten largest clones take up roughly 7.7% of the sample.

According to the germline V gene (reference sequence), CDR1 reads DFQATT and CDR2 reads SNEGSKA. The CDR3 measures 14 amino acids from cysteine to phenylalanine. Only the CDR3 region is kept as DNA, spanning 42 bases read in frame from base 1. Trimming accounts for 5 bases at V and 3 bases at J, while the number of junction bases matched to no gene is 7. This clonotype was observed a few times. Its target antigen remains unknown. Per-base qualities were not stored, and no clone one base away is much larger. This sequence uses TRBV20-1 and TRBJ2-3, with 8 central nucleotides matching TRBD2. The receptor was derived from a woman aged 18 to 35 in good health. Sequencing used blood. This receptor has the CDR3 CSAQSAGGTDTQYF. In nucleotides, the sequence is TGCAGTGCTCAGTCGGCGGGAGGTACAGATACGCAGTATTTT.